This T cell receptor (beta chain) was identified during a study of shared clonotypes between healthy human individuals. On the study more broadly: There were three CD4 naive, three CD4 memory, two CD8 naive and one CD8 memory plates per donor.

The CDR3 covers 15 residues. Trimming cost V 0 bases and J 8 bases; bases outside gene matches: 7. Germline CDR1 reads MGHRA; CDR2 reads YSYEKL. Data came from immunoSEQ multiplex PCR; TCRdb stores just in-frame clones and leaves some out. Of about 1.5 million clones in the sample, roughly 98% are singletons; the top ten hold approximately 0.45%. Donors included only healthy HIV-negative adults lacking recent acute infections or vaccinations. V usage is TRBV4-1 and J usage is TRBJ1-2; 9 bases match TRBD1. The TCR comes from a man aged 25-45 years in good health. The sequencing sample was made of naive CD4+ T cells sorted from blood. Subset indicated: CD45RA+ positively selected. The CDR3: CASSQEGTGSGGYTF. CDR3 nucleotides: TGCGCCAGCAGCCAAGAAGGGACAGGGAGTGGAGGCTACACCTTC.